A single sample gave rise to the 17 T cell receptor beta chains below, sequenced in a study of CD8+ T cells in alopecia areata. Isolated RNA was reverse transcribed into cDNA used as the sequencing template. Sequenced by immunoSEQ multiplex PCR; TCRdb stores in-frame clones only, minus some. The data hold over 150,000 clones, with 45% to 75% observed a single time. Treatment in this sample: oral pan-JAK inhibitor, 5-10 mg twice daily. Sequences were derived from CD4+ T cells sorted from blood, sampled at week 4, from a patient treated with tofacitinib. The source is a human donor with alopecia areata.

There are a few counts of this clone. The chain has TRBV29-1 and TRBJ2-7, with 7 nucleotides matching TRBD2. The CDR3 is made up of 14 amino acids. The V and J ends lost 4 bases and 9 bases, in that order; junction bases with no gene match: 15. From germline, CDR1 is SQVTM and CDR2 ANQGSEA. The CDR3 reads CSVVPSGRVRRQYF. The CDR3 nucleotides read TGCAGCGTTGTACCTAGCGGCCGGGTTAGGAGGCAGTACTTC.

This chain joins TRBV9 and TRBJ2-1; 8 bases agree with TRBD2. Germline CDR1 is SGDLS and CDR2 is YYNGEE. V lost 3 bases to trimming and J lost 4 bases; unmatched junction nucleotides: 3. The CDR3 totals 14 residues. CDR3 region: CASSAGTSYNEQFF. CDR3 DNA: TGTGCCAGCAGCGCCGGGACTAGTTACAATGAGCAGTTCTTC.

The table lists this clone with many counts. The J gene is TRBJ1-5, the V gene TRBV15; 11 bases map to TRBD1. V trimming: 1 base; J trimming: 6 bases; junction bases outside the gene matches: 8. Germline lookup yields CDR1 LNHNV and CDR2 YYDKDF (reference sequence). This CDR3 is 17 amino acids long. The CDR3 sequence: CATSRALRTGGSQPQHF. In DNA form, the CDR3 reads TGTGCCACCAGCAGAGCCCTTCGGACAGGGGGCTCTCAGCCCCAGCATTTT.

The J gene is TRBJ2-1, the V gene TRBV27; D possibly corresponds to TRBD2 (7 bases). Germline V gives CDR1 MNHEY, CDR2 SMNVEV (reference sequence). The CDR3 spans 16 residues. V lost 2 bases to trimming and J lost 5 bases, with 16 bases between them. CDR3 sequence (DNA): TGTGCCAGCAGTTTAATCGAGGGGGGGAGGCACAATGAGCAGTTCTTC. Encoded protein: CASSLIEGGRHNEQFF.

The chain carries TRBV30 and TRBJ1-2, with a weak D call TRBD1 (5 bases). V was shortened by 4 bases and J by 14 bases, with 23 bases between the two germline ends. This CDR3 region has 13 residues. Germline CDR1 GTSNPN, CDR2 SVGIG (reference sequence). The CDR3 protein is CAWTSSPAQGNTF. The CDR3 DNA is TGTGCCTGGACCTCCTCCCCCGCGCAGGGTAATACCTTC.

Here the CDR3 DNA reads TGCAGCGTTGAAGGTAGCTGGCAAGGCGGTGAGCAGTTCTTC. It codes for CSVEGSWQGGEQFF. The chain recombines TRBV29-1 with TRBJ2-1, with D hard to call. V was shortened by 1 base and J by 9 bases, with 16 bases between the two germline ends. The germline V gene encodes CDR1 SQVTM and CDR2 ANQGSEA. The CDR3 covers 14 residues.

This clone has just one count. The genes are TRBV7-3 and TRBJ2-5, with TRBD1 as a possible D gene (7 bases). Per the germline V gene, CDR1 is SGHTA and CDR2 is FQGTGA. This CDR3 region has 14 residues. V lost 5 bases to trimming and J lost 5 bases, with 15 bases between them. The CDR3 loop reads CASSPSGGRETQYF. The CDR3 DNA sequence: TGTGCCAGCAGCCCATCAGGGGGGAGGGAGACCCAGTACTTC.

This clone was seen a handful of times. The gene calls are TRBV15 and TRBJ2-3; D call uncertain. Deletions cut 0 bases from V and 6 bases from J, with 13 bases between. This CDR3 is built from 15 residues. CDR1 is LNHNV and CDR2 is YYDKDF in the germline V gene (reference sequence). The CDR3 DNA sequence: TGTGCCACCAGCAGAGATTCCCCCGGCAGGGATACGCAGTATTTT. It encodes CATSRDSPGRDTQYF.

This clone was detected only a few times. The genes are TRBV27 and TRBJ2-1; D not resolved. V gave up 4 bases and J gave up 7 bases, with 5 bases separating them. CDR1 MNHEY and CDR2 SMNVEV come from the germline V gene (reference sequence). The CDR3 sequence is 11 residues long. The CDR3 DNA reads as TGTGCCAGCAGTTCCCGAAATGAGCAGTTCTTC. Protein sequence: CASSSRNEQFF.

The CDR3 loop reads CASSLPGQGAHGEQFF. As DNA, the CDR3 is TGTGCCAGCAGCTTGCCGGGACAGGGGGCGCATGGGGAGCAGTTCTTC. The rearrangement joins TRBV5-6 to TRBJ2-1, with 12 bases identical to TRBD1. Germline V gene lookup returns CDR1 SGHDT and CDR2 YYEEEE. The J segment lost 10 bases and the V segment lost 1 base, leaving 9 bases of the junction unmatched. The CDR3 is 16 residues long.

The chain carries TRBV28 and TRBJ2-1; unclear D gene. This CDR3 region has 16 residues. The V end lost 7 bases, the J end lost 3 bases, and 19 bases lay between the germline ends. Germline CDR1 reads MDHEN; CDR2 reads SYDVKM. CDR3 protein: CASTAARASDYNEQFF. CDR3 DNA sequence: TGTGCCAGCACCGCTGCCCGGGCCAGTGACTACAATGAGCAGTTCTTC.

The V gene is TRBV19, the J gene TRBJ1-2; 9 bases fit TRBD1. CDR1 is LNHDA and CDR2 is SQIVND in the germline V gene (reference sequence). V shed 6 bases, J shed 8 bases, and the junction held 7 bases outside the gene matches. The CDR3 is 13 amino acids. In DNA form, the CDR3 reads TGTGCCAGTAGAAGACAGGGGGTCGACGGCTACACCTTC. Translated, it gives CASRRQGVDGYTF.

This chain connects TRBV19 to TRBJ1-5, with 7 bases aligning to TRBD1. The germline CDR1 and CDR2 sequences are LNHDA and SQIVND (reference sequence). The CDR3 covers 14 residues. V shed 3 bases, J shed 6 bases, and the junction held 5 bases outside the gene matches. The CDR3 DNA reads TGTGCCAGTAGTATCAAACAGGGGCCTCAGCCCCAGCATTTT. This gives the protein CASSIKQGPQPQHF.

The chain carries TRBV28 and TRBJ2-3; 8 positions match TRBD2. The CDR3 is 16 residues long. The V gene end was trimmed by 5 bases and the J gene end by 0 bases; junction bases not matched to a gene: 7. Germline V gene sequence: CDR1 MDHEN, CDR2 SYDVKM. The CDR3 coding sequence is TGTGCCAGCAGTCCTACAGCGGGGGCTAGCACAGATACGCAGTATTTT. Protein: CASSPTAGASTDTQYF. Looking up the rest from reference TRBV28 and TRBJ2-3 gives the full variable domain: DVKVTQSSRYLVKRTGEKVFLECVQDMDHENMFWYRQDPGLGLRLIYFSYDVKMKEKGDIPEGYSVSREKKERFSLILESASTNQTSMYLCASSPTAGASTDTQYFGPGTRLTVL.

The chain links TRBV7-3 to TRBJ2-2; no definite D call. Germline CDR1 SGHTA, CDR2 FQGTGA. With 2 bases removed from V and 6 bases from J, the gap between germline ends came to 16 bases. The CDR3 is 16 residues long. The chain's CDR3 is CASSLAPRSLAGELFF. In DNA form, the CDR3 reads TGTGCCAGCAGCTTAGCCCCCAGGAGCTTAGCCGGGGAGCTGTTTTTT.

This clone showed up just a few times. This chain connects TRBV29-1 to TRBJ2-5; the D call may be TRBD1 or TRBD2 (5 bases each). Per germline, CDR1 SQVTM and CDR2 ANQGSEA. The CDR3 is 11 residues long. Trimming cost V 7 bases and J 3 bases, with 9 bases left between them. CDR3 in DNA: TGCAGCGGAGGGGATAAAGAGACCCAGTACTTC. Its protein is CSGGDKETQYF.

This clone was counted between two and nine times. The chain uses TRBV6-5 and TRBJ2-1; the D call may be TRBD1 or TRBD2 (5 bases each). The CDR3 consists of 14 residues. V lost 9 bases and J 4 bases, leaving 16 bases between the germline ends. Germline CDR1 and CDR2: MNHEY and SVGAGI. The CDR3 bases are TGTGCCAGTGCTCAGCGAGGGGTGTACAATGAGCAGTTCTTC. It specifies CASAQRGVYNEQFF.